This T cell receptor beta chain was sequenced in a study of blood T cell repertoires in COVID-19. Study information: COVID-19 samples, acute and convalescent, were from the United States, Italy and Spain.

With V trimmed by 5 bases and J by 3 bases, 7 bases remained unmatched. Germline V lookup: CDR1 MRHNA, CDR2 SNTAGT. This CDR3 contains 15 residues. This table comes from immunoSEQ multiplex PCR, and its TCRdb copy is limited to in-frame clones, with some not included. This sample carries tens of thousands of clones, 70% to 75% of them seen once, and the ten largest clones take roughly 35%. This receptor was obtained from a woman in her seventies with acute or convalescent COVID-19. This sequence joins TRBV6-4 and TRBJ2-3; 8 bases agree with TRBD1. The sequencing sample was made of peripheral blood. Here the CDR3 DNA reads TGTGCCAGCAGTCCGCAGGGGGCTAGAACAGATACGCAGTATTTT. Translation: CASSPQGARTDTQYF.